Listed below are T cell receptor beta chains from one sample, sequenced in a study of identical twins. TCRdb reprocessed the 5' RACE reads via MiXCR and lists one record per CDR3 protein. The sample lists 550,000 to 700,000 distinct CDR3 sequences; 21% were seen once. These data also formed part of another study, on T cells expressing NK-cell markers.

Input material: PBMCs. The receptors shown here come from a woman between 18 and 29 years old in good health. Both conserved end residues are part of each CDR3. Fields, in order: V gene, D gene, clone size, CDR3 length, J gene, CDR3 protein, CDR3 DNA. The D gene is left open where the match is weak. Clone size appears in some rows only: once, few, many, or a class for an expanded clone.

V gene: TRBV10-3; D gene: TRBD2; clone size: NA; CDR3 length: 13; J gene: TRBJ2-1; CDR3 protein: CAIIIAGVNEQFF; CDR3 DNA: TGTGCCATCATAATAGCGGGAGTCAATGAGCAGTTCTTC
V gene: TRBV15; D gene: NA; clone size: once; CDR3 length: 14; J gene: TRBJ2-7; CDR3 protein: CATSSRRGGREQYF; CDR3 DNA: TGTGCCACCAGCAGCCGGAGGGGGGGTCGGGAGCAGTACTTC
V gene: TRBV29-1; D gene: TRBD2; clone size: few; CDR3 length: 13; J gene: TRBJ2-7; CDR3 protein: CSVLTSDSYEQYF; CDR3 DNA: TGCAGCGTTTTGACTAGCGACTCCTACGAGCAGTACTTC
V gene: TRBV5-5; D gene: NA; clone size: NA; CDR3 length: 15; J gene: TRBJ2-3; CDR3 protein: CASSLAAGASDTQYF; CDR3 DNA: TGTGCCAGCAGCCTCGCAGCGGGCGCCTCAGATACGCAGTATTTT
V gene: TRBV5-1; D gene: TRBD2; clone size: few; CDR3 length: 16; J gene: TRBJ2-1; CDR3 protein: CASRRTGGASYNEQFF; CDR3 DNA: TGCGCCAGCAGGAGGACGGGAGGGGCTTCCTACAATGAGCAGTTCTTC
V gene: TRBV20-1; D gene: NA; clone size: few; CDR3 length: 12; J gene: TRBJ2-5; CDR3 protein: CSASTATETQYF; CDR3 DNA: TGCAGTGCTAGTACAGCGACAGAGACCCAGTACTTC
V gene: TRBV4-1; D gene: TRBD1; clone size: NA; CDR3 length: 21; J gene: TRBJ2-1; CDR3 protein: CASSQAPVVNYRGPSYNEQFF; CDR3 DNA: TGCGCCAGCAGCCAAGCTCCGGTCGTAAATTACAGGGGCCCCTCCTACAATGAGCAGTTCTTC
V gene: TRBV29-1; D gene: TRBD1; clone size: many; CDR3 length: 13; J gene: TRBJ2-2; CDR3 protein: CSVTGGNTGELFF; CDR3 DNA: TGCAGCGTGACAGGGGGAAACACCGGGGAGCTGTTTTTT
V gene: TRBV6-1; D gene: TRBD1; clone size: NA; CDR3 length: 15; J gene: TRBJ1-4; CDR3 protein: CASSFTQGLGEKLFF; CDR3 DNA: TGTGCCAGCAGCTTTACACAGGGGCTAGGGGAAAAACTGTTTTTT
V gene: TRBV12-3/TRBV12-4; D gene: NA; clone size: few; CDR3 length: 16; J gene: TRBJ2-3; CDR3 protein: CASTLVAGPGEDTQYF; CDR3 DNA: TGTGCCAGCACCCTGGTGGCGGGTCCGGGCGAGGATACGCAGTATTTT
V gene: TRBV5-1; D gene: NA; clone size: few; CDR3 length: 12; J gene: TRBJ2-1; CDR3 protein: CASRLGHNEQFF; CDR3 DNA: TGCGCCAGCAGGCTGGGACACAATGAGCAGTTCTTC
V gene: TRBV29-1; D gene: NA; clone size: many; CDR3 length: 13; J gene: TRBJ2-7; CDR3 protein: CSVGSLDAGEQYF; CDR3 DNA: TGCAGCGTGGGTTCGCTGGATGCGGGAGAGCAGTACTTC
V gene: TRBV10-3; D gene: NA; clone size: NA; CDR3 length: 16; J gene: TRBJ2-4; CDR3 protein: CAISDPRTPGKNIQYF; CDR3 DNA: TGTGCCATCAGTGACCCACGGACCCCCGGAAAAAACATTCAGTACTTC
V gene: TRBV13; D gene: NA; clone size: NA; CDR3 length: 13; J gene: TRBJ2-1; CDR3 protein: CATPGAVGNEQFF; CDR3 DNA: TGTGCCACCCCCGGGGCAGTCGGGAATGAGCAGTTCTTC
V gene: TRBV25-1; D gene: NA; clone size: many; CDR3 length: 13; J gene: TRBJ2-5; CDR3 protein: CASSLRSGETQYF; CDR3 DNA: TGTGCCAGCAGTTTGAGGTCGGGGGAGACCCAGTACTTC
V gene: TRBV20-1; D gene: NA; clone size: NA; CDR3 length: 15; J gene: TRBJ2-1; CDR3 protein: CSALSNSDSYNEQFF; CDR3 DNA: TGCAGTGCCCTTAGTAATTCTGACTCCTACAATGAGCAGTTCTTC
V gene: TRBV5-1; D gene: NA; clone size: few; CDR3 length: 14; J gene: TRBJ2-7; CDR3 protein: CASSALSVDYEQYF; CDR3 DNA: TGCGCCAGCAGCGCGCTATCAGTTGATTACGAGCAGTACTTC
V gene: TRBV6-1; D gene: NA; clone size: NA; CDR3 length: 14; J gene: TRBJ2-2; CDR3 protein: CASSVRQFGGELFF; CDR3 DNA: TGTGCCAGCTCCGTCCGACAATTCGGCGGGGAGCTGTTTTTT
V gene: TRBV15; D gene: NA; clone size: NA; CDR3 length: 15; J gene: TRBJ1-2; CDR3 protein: CATSRDYGDLYGYTF; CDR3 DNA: TGTGCCACCAGCAGAGATTATGGAGACCTTTATGGCTACACCTTC
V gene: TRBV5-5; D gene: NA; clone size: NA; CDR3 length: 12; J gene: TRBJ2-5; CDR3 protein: CASSAKQETQYF; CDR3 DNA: TGTGCCAGCAGCGCGAAGCAAGAGACCCAGTACTTC
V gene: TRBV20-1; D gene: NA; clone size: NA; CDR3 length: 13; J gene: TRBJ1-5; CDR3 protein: CSAGGAINQPQHF; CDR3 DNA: TGCAGTGCTGGAGGGGCGATCAATCAGCCCCAGCATTTT
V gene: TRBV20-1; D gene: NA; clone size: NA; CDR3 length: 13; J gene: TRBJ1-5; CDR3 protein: CSARGGPAQPQHF; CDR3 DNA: TGCAGTGCTCGAGGGGGGCCCGCTCAGCCCCAGCATTTT
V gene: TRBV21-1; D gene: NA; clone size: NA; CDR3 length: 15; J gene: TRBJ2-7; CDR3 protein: CASRVRNGYSYEQYF; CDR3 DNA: TGTGCCAGCAGAGTTCGTAACGGGTACTCCTACGAGCAGTACTTC
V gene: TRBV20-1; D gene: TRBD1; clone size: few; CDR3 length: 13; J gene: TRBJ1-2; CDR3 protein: CSAIRGGGFGYTF; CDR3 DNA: TGCAGTGCCATCCGAGGGGGCGGTTTTGGCTACACCTTC
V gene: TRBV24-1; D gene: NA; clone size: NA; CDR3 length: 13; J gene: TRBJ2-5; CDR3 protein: CATNLGRKETQYF; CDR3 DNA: TGTGCCACCAACCTAGGACGGAAAGAGACCCAGTACTTC
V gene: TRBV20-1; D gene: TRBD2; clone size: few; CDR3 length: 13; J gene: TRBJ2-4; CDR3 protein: CSARGTRIDIQYF; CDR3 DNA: TGCAGTGCTAGAGGGACTAGGATAGACATTCAGTACTTC
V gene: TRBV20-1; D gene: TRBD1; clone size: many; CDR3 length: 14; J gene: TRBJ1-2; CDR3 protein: CSARGAGGYHGYTF; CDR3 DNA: TGCAGTGCTAGAGGGGCAGGGGGATATCATGGCTACACCTTC
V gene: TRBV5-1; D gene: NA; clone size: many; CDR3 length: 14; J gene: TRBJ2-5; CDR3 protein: CACRRASSKETQYF; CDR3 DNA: TGCGCCTGCCGTAGGGCTAGCTCGAAAGAGACCCAGTACTTC
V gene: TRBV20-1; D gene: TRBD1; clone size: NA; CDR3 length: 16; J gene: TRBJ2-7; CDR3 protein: CSARDRLGTGYYEQYF; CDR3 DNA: TGCAGTGCTAGAGATCGGCTAGGGACAGGGTACTACGAGCAGTACTTC
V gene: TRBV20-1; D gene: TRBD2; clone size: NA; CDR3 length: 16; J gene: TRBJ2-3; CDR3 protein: CSARRGAGARTDTQYF; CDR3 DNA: TGCAGTGCTAGAAGAGGAGCGGGGGCCCGCACAGATACGCAGTATTTT
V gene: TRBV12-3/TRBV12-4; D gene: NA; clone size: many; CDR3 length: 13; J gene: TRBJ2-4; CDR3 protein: CASSFQQKNIQYF; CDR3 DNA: TGTGCCAGCAGTTTCCAACAGAAAAACATTCAGTACTTC
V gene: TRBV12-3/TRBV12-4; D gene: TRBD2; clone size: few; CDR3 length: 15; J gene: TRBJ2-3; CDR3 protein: CATSLRLAETDTQYF; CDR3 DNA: TGTGCCACTTCGTTGAGGCTAGCGGAGACAGATACGCAGTATTTT
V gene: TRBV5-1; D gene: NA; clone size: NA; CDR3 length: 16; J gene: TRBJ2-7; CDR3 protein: CASSSSGRTISYEQYF; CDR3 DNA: TGCGCCAGCAGTTCCTCGGGCAGAACGATATCCTACGAGCAGTACTTC
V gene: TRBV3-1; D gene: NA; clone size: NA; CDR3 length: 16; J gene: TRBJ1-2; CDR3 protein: CASSQVFGGPPSGYTF; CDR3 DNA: TGTGCCAGCAGCCAAGTTTTTGGGGGGCCTCCTAGTGGCTACACCTTC
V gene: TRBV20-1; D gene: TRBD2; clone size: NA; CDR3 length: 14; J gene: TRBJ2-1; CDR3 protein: CSARSGVSYNEQFF; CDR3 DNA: TGCAGTGCACGTAGCGGGGTCTCCTACAATGAGCAGTTCTTC
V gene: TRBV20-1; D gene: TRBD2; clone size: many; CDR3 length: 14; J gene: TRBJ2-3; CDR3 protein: CSVGGSMDTDTQYF; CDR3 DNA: TGCAGTGTGGGCGGGAGTATGGACACAGATACGCAGTATTTT
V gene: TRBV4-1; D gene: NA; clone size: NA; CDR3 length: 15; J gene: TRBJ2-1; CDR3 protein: CASSQDRNSYNEQFF; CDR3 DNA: TGCGCCAGCAGCCAAGATCGCAACTCCTACAATGAGCAGTTCTTC
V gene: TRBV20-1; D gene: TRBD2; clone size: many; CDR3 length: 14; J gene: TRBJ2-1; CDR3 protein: CSADQAGVSNEQFF; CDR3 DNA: TGCAGTGCTGATCAAGCGGGAGTAAGTAATGAGCAGTTCTTC
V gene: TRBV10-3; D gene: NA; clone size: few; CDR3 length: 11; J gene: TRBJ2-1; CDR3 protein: CAISVDNEQFF; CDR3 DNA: TGTGCCATCAGTGTAGACAATGAGCAGTTCTTC
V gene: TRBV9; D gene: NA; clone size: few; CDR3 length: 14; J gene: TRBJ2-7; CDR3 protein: CASSGGGWSYEQYF; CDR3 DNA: TGTGCCAGCAGCGGAGGGGGGTGGTCCTACGAGCAGTACTTC
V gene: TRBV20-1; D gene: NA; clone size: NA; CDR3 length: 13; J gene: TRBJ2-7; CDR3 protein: CSARSTASYEQYF; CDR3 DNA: TGCAGTGCTAGATCGACTGCCTCCTACGAGCAGTACTTC
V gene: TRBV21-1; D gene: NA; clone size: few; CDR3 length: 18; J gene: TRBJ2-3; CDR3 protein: CASSKDRGCGMGTDTQYF; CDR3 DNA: TGTGCCAGCAGCAAAGACAGGGGGTGCGGTATGGGGACAGATACGCAGTATTTT
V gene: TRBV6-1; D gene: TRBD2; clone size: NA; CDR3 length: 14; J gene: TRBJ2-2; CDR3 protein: CASKSRGGTGELFF; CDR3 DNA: TGTGCCAGCAAGTCGCGGGGGGGCACCGGGGAGCTGTTTTTT
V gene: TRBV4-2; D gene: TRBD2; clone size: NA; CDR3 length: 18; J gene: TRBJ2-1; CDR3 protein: CASSPPSPLAASYNEQFF; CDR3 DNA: TGTGCCAGCAGCCCCCCCAGCCCACTAGCGGCTTCCTACAATGAGCAGTTCTTC
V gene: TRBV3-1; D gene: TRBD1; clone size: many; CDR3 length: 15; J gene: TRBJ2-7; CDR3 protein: CASSQDWTGEGEQYF; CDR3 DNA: TGTGCCAGCAGCCAAGATTGGACAGGGGAGGGAGAGCAGTACTTC
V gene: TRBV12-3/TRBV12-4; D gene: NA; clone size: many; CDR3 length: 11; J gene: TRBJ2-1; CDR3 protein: CASRSIGEQFF; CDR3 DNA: TGTGCCAGCAGGAGTATCGGGGAGCAGTTCTTC
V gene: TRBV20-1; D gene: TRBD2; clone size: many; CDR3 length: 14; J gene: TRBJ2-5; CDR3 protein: CSATLAGVQETQYF; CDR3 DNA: TGCAGTGCTACCCTAGCGGGGGTCCAAGAGACCCAGTACTTC